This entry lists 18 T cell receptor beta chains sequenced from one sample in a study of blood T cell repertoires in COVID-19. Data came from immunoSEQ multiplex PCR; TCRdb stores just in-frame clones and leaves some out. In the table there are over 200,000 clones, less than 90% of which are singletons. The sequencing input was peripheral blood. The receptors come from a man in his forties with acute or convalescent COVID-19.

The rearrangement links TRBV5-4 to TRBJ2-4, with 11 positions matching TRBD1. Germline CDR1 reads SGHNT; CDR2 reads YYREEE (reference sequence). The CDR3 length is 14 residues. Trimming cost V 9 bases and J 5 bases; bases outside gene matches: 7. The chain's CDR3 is CAIQRDRGENIQYF. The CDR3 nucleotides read TGTGCCATCCAAAGGGACAGGGGGGAAAACATTCAGTACTTC.

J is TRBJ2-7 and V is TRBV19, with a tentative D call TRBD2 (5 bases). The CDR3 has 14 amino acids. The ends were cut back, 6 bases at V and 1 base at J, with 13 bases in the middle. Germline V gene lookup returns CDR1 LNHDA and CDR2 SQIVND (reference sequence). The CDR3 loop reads CASRSSGASYEQYF. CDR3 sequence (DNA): TGTGCCAGTAGGTCAAGCGGAGCTTCCTACGAGCAGTACTTC.

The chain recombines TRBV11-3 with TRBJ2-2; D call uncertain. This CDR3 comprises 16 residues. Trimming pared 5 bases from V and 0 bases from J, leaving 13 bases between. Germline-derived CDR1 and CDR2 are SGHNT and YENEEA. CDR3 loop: CASSPSRLANTGELFF. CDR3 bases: TGTGCCAGCAGCCCCTCGAGGCTAGCGAACACCGGGGAGCTGTTTTTT.

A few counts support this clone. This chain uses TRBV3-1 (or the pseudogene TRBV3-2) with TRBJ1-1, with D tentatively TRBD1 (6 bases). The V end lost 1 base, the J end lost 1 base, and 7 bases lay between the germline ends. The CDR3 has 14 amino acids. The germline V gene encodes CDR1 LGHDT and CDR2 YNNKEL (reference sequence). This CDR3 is CASSQGTANTEAFF. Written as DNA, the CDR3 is TGTGCCAGCAGCCAAGGGACAGCGAACACTGAAGCTTTCTTT.

This CDR3 is CASSPPGLPDLREQFF. In DNA, the CDR3 is TGTGCCAGCAGCCCTCCGGGACTACCGGACCTAAGGGAGCAGTTCTTC. The genes are TRBV7-9 and TRBJ2-1; 7 nucleotides align to TRBD2. Trimming took 5 bases from V and 10 from J; bases not matched to a gene: 17. The CDR3 sequence is 16 residues long. CDR1 is SEHNR and CDR2 is FQNEAQ in the germline V gene (reference sequence). Full variable domain (rest looked up from reference TRBV7-9 and TRBJ2-1): DTGVSQNPRHKITKRGQNVTFRCDPISEHNRLYWYRQTLGQGPEFLTYFQNEAQLEKSRLLSDRFSAERPKGSFSTLEIQRTEQGDSAMYLCASSPPGLPDLREQFFGPGTRLTVL.

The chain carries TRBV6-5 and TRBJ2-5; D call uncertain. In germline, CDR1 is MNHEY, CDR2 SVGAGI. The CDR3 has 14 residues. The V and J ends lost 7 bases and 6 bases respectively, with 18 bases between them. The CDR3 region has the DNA TGTGCCAGCAAGATTGAGACAACCCTAAAGACCCAGTACTTC. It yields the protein CASKIETTLKTQYF.

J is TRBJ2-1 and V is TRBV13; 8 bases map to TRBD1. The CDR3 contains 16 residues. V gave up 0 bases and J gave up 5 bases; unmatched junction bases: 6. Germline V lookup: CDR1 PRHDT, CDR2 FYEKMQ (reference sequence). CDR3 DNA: TGTGCCAGCAGCTTAGGAGGACAGGGACTTGACAATGAGCAGTTCTTC. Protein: CASSLGGQGLDNEQFF.

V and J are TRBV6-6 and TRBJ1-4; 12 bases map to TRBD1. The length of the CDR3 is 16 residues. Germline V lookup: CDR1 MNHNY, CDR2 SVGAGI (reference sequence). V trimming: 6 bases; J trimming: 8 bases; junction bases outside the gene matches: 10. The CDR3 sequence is CASSLGPGTGGEKLFF. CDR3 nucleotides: TGTGCCAGCAGCCTCGGGCCCGGGACAGGGGGCGAAAAACTGTTTTTT.

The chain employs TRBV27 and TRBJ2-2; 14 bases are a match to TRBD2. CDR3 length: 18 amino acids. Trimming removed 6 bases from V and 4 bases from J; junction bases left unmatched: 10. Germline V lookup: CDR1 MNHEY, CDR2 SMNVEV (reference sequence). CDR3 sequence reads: CASSQRLAGGPGTGELFF. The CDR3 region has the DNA TGTGCCAGCAGCCAACGACTAGCGGGAGGGCCAGGCACCGGGGAGCTGTTTTTT.

CDR3 DNA: TGTGCCATCAGCGGACAGGGGGGAGAGACCCAGTACTTC. Its translation: CAISGQGGETQYF. The V gene is TRBV10-3, the J gene TRBJ2-5, with 10 positions matching TRBD1. This CDR3 contains 13 residues. CDR1 is ENHRY, CDR2 SYGVKD, per germline. V gave up 6 bases and J gave up 4 bases; unmatched junction bases: 2.

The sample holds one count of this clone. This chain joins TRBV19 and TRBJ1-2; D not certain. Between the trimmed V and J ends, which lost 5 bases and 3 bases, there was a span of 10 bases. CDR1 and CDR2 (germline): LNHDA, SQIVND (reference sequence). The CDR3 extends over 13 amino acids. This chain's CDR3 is CASSVQRDYGYTF. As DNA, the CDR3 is TGTGCCAGTAGTGTTCAAAGAGACTATGGCTACACCTTC.

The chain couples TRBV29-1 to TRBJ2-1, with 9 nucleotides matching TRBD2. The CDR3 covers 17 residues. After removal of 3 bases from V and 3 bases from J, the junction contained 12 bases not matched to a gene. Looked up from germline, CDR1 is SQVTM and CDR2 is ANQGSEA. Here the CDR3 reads CSVDPRFGTSNYNEQFF. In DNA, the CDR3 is TGCAGCGTTGATCCCCGTTTTGGGACTAGCAACTACAATGAGCAGTTCTTC.

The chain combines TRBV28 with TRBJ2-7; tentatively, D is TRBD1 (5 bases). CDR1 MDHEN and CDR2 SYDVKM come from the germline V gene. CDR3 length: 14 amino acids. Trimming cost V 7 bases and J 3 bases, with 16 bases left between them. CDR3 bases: TGTGCCAGCATCCCTCGGGCAGGGAACTACGAGCAGTACTTC. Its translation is CASIPRAGNYEQYF. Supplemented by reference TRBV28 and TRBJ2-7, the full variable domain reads DVKVTQSSRYLVKRTGEKVFLECVQDMDHENMFWYRQDPGLGLRLIYFSYDVKMKEKGDIPEGYSVSREKKERFSLILESASTNQTSMYLCASIPRAGNYEQYFGPGTRLTVT.

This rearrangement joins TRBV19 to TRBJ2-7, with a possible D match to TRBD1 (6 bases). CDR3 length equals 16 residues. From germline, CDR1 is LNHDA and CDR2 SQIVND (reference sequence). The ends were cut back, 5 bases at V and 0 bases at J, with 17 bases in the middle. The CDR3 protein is CASSPGHGTGSYEQYF. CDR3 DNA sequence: TGTGCCAGTAGTCCGGGACATGGGACGGGCTCCTACGAGCAGTACTTC.

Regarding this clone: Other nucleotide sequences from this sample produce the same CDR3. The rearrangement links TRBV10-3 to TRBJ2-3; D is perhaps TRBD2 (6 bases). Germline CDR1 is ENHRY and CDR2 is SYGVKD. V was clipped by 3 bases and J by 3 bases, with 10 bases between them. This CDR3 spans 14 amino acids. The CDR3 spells CAISERGFTDTQYF. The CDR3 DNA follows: TGTGCCATCAGTGAACGGGGGTTTACAGATACGCAGTATTTT.

The DNA for the CDR3 is TGTGCCACCAGTGATCCCGGGACTAGCGACTCCTACGAGCAGTACTTC. Amino acid sequence: CATSDPGTSDSYEQYF. The gene calls are TRBV24-1 and TRBJ2-7, with TRBD2 matching over 10 bases. The trim removed 3 bases at V and 0 bases at J, leaving 4 bases unmatched. CDR1 is KGHDR and CDR2 is SFDVKD in the germline V gene. The CDR3 loop spans 16 amino acids.

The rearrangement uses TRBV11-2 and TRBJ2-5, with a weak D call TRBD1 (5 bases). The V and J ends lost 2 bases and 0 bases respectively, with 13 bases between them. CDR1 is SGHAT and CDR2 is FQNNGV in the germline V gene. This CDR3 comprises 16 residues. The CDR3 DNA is TGTGCCAGCAGCTTAATGACAGCATCGTACCAAGAGACCCAGTACTTC. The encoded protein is CASSLMTASYQETQYF.

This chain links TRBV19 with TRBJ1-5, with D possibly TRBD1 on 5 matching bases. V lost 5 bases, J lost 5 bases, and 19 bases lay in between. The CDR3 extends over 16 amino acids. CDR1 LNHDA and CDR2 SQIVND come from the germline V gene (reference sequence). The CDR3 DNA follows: TGTGCCAGTAGTGTCCTGTCGGGACGGGACTATCAGCCCCAGCATTTT. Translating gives CASSVLSGRDYQPQHF.